This passage covers 23 T cell receptor beta chains from one sample sequenced in a study of pediatric ulcerative colitis. Here immunoSEQ multiplex PCR was the method, and the copy in TCRdb shows in-frame clones only, minus some. The sample has approximately 5,600 clones, around 89% seen once; the top ten hold more than 2%. Sequences were obtained from blood. The receptors here all came from a boy under 18 with mild ulcerative colitis.

The V and J genes are TRBV9 and TRBJ2-3; 13 bases are shared with TRBD2. The CDR3 runs to 19 residues. Trimming cost V 4 bases and J 0 bases; bases outside gene matches: 11. The germline V gene encodes CDR1 SGDLS and CDR2 YYNGEE. Written as DNA, the CDR3 is TGTGCCAGCAGCCAGGGTTTACTAGCGGGAGGGGGGAGCACAGATACGCAGTATTTT. Residues: CASSQGLLAGGGSTDTQYF.

V and J are TRBV28 and TRBJ2-1; 10 nucleotides agree with TRBD2. J gave up 6 bases and V 5 bases, and 7 bases lay outside the gene matches. Germline CDR1 MDHEN, CDR2 SYDVKM. CDR3 length: 15 amino acids. For the CDR3, the DNA is TGTGCCAGCAGTAACACTAGCGGGAAACTCAATGAGCAGTTCTTC. Its protein is CASSNTSGKLNEQFF.

The rearrangement links TRBV9 to TRBJ1-1; a possible D gene is TRBD1 (6 bases). V gave up 5 bases and J gave up 2 bases, with 10 bases separating them. This CDR3 comprises 13 residues. Germline V gene sequence: CDR1 SGDLS, CDR2 YYNGEE. CDR3 sequence reads: CASSEGGNTEAFF. The CDR3 bases are TGTGCCAGCAGTGAGGGGGGAAACACTGAAGCTTTCTTT. Full variable domain (rest looked up from reference TRBV9 and TRBJ1-1): DSGVTQTPKHLITATGQRVTLRCSPRSGDLSVYWYQQSLDQGLQFLIQYYNGEERAKGNILERFSAQQFPDLHSELNLSSLELGDSALYFCASSEGGNTEAFFGQGTRLTVV.

CDR3 nucleotide sequence: TGTGCCAGCAGCGTAGAGACCCCCGGCGGCACTGAAGCTTTCTTT. Translated: CASSVETPGGTEAFF. The J gene is TRBJ1-1, the V gene TRBV9; unclear D gene. V gave up 0 bases and J gave up 4 bases, with 13 bases separating them. The CDR3 covers 15 residues. CDR1 is SGDLS, CDR2 YYNGEE, per germline.

This clone was seen only once. This chain links TRBV6-1 with TRBJ2-6; possible D gene TRBD1, 5 bases. Deletions cut 6 bases from V and 1 base from J, with 10 bases between. The CDR3 runs to 15 residues. Germline V gene lookup returns CDR1 MNHNS and CDR2 SASEGT. CDR3 sequence: CASRAQGSGANVLTF. DNA for the CDR3: TGTGCCAGCAGAGCTCAGGGATCTGGGGCCAACGTCCTGACTTTC.

This rearrangement joins TRBV29-1 to TRBJ1-1; D gene ambiguous. CDR1 is SQVTM and CDR2 is ANQGSEA in the germline V gene. V lost 7 bases and J lost 6, with 12 bases in between. The CDR3 is 11 amino acids. The chain's CDR3 is CSAERYAEAFF. The CDR3 DNA reads as TGCAGCGCAGAGCGTTACGCTGAAGCTTTCTTT.

This sequence joins TRBV2 and TRBJ2-2, with 11 bases matching TRBD2. This CDR3 contains 15 residues. Germline CDR1 SNHLY, CDR2 FYNNEI. V lost 3 bases, J lost 7 bases, and 4 bases stayed unmatched. Here the CDR3 DNA reads TGTGCCAGCAGTGAGACTAGCGGGAATGTCGGGGAGCTGTTTTTT. Protein product: CASSETSGNVGELFF. The full variable domain, in which reference TRBV2 and TRBJ2-2 provide the parts outside the CDR3, is EPEVTQTPSHQVTQMGQEVILRCVPISNHLYFYWYRQILGQKVEFLVSFYNNEISEKSEIFDDQFSVERPDGSNFTLKIRSTKLEDSAMYFCASSETSGNVGELFFGEGSRLTVL.

The V call is TRBV5-6, the J call TRBJ1-2; D is unclear. The V and J ends lost 1 base and 8 bases respectively, with 9 bases between them. From germline, CDR1 is SGHDT and CDR2 YYEEEE. This CDR3 contains 12 residues. This CDR3 is CASSLFNTGYTF. The CDR3 nucleotides read TGTGCCAGCAGCTTGTTTAATACGGGCTACACCTTC.

The rearrangement links TRBV6-1 to TRBJ2-1; a weak D match, TRBD2 (6 bases). In germline, CDR1 is MNHNS, CDR2 SASEGT. Trimming left V 4 bases short and J 7 bases short, with 14 bases between. The CDR3 consists of 14 residues. CDR3 residues: CASSAKPGRNEQFF. DNA for the CDR3: TGTGCCAGCAGTGCGAAGCCAGGGAGGAATGAGCAGTTCTTC.

The CDR3 region has the DNA TGCGCCAGCAGCCCCGCAGGGACTCAAGAGACCCAGTACTTC. Translation gives CASSPAGTQETQYF. V and J are TRBV5-1 and TRBJ2-5, with D possibly being TRBD2 (6 bases). Per germline, CDR1 SGHRS and CDR2 YFSETQ. This CDR3 contains 14 residues. Deletions cut 4 bases from V and 2 bases from J, with 12 bases between.

The gene calls are TRBV6-1 and TRBJ2-2, with no clear D. The CDR3 sequence is 11 residues long. Looked up from germline, CDR1 is MNHNS and CDR2 is SASEGT. The V and J ends lost 6 bases and 9 bases respectively, with 8 bases between them. CDR3 in DNA: TGTGCCAGCAGGGATACGTGGGAGCTGTTTTTT. The encoded protein is CASRDTWELFF.

The chain carries TRBV6-6 and TRBJ1-2, with 7 bases identical to TRBD1. Germline-derived CDR1 and CDR2 are MNHNY and SVGAGI (reference sequence). The CDR3 has 16 amino acids. Germline trimming cut 7 bases from V and 2 bases from J; bases unmatched to any gene: 13. The CDR3 here is CASTLIQGYNNYGYTF. The CDR3 DNA is TGTGCCAGCACCCTTATACAGGGGTACAACAACTATGGCTACACCTTC.

The chain combines TRBV29-1 with TRBJ1-1; weak D call: TRBD1 (6 bases). CDR3 size: 16 residues. Trimming took off 6 bases at V and 0 bases at J, with 20 bases between the two ends. Germline lookup yields CDR1 SQVTM and CDR2 ANQGSEA. CDR3 protein: CSVPDRVSILNTEAFF. CDR3 bases: TGCAGCGTCCCGGACAGAGTATCGATATTGAACACTGAAGCTTTCTTT.

The chain links TRBV15 to TRBJ2-7; the D gene is possibly TRBD2 (6 bases). CDR1 and CDR2 from the germline V gene are LNHNV and YYDKDF (reference sequence). Trimming removed 0 bases from V and 5 bases from J, with 14 bases in between. The CDR3 totals 15 residues. CDR3 region: CATSRDQDGSNEQYF. CDR3 DNA sequence: TGTGCCACCAGCAGAGATCAGGACGGGAGCAACGAGCAGTACTTC.

V usage is TRBV11-2 and J usage is TRBJ2-6; no clear D gene. The CDR3 totals 15 residues. Trimming left V 5 bases short and J 0 bases short, with 8 bases between. CDR1 and CDR2 (germline): SGHAT, FQNNGV. CDR3 region: CASSVTVSGANVLTF. The CDR3 region has the DNA TGTGCCAGCAGCGTCACCGTCTCTGGGGCCAACGTCCTGACTTTC. The variable domain in full, with the rest retrieved from reference TRBV11-2 and TRBJ2-6, is EAGVAQSPRYKIIEKRQSVAFWCNPISGHATLYWYQQILGQGPKLLIQFQNNGVVDDSQLPKDRFSAERLKGVDSTLKIQPAKLEDSAVYLCASSVTVSGANVLTFGAGSRLTVL.

The J gene is TRBJ2-2, the V gene TRBV19, with D uncertain. Trimming cost V 3 bases and J 6 bases, with 2 bases left between them. Germline assignment: CDR1 LNHDA and CDR2 SQIVND (reference sequence). CDR3 length: 11 residues. The CDR3 here is CASSMAGELFF. The CDR3 region has the DNA TGTGCCAGTAGTATGGCCGGGGAGCTGTTTTTT. Using reference TRBV19 and TRBJ2-2 for the parts outside the CDR3, the full variable domain is DGGITQSPKYLFRKEGQNVTLSCEQNLNHDAMYWYRQDPGQGLRLIYYSQIVNDFQKGDIAEGYSVSREKKESFPLTVTSAQKNPTAFYLCASSMAGELFFGEGSRLTVL.

The chain is built from TRBV9 and TRBJ1-2, with D tentatively TRBD1 (5 bases). Per germline, CDR1 SGDLS and CDR2 YYNGEE. This CDR3 has 15 residues. With 4 bases removed from V and 3 bases from J, the gap between germline ends came to 16 bases. The DNA for the CDR3 is TGTGCCAGCAGCCTAGGAGGGACCTACGACTATGGCTACACCTTC. Translated, it gives CASSLGGTYDYGYTF. Filled out from reference TRBV9 and TRBJ1-2, the complete variable domain reads DSGVTQTPKHLITATGQRVTLRCSPRSGDLSVYWYQQSLDQGLQFLIQYYNGEERAKGNILERFSAQQFPDLHSELNLSSLELGDSALYFCASSLGGTYDYGYTFGSGTRLTVV.

The chain combines TRBV6-6 with TRBJ2-7, with unresolved D. This CDR3 contains 15 residues. V was pared by 6 bases and J by 5 bases, with 20 bases between. CDR1 MNHNY and CDR2 SVGAGI come from the germline V gene (reference sequence). The DNA of the CDR3 is TGTGCCAGCAGGGCCGACTCAAATGCAGGCAACGAGCAGTACTTC. It codes for CASRADSNAGNEQYF.

The chain has TRBV30 and TRBJ1-2; no firm D call. The CDR3 totals 13 residues. Germline V gene lookup returns CDR1 GTSNPN and CDR2 SVGIG (reference sequence). The V end lost 0 bases, the J end lost 5 bases, and 10 bases lay between the germline ends. CDR3 nucleotides: TGTGCCTGGAGTGTGTTAGAGGGTTATGGCTACACCTTC. It specifies CAWSVLEGYGYTF.

The rearrangement links TRBV10-3 to TRBJ2-5; 7 bases line up with TRBD2. The tail of the sequence fits TRBJ2-7 better, so the J call may be wrong. Germline V gene lookup returns CDR1 ENHRY and CDR2 SYGVKD. The CDR3 contains 13 residues. CDR3 residues: CAINGGSYYEQYF. CDR3 coding DNA: TGTGCCATCAACGGCGGGAGTTATTACGAGCAGTACTTC.

V and J are TRBV6-5 and TRBJ2-2; 8 bases agree with TRBD2. Trimming took 0 bases from V and 6 from J; bases not matched to a gene: 6. There are 16 residues in the CDR3. Germline V gene lookup returns CDR1 MNHEY and CDR2 SVGAGI. The DNA for the CDR3 is TGTGCCAGCAGTTACTCTGTCGGGAGGGAGTCCGGGGAGCTGTTTTTT. Residues: CASSYSVGRESGELFF.

With regard to this clone: The sample carries other DNA sequences with the same CDR3. The CDR3 loop reads CASSSRNKGSPTGQGILESTEAFF. CDR3 bases: TGTGCCAGCAGCTCGAGAAATAAAGGTTCGCCCACCGGACAGGGAATTTTAGAAAGCACTGAAGCTTTCTTT. J is TRBJ1-1 and V is TRBV7-1; 8 bases align to TRBD1. TRBV7-1 is filed as an ORF, its function uncertain. This CDR3 is 24 amino acids long. J gave up 4 bases and V 3 bases, and 34 bases lay outside the gene matches.

The chain has TRBV7-8 and TRBJ2-2, with TRBD2 identical over 12 bases. This CDR3 spans 16 amino acids. Germline-derived CDR1 and CDR2 are SGHVS and FQNEAQ. V shed 1 base and J 6 bases; nucleotides not matched to a gene: 3. As DNA, the CDR3 is TGTGCCAGCAGCTTAGGACTAGCGGGAGAGGCCGGGGAGCTGTTTTTT. Translation: CASSLGLAGEAGELFF.